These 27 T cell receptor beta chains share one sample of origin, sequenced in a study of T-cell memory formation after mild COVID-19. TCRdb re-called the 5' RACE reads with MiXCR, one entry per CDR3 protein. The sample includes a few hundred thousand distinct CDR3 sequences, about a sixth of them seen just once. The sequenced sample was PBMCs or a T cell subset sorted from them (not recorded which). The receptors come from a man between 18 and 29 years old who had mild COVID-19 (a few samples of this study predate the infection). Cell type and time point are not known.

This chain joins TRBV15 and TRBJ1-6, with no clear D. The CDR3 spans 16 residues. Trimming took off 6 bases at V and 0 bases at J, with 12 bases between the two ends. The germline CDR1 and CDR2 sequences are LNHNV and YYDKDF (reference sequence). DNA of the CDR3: TGTGCCACCAGTTTGTTACGGAGCTCCTATAATTCACCCCTCCACTTT. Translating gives CATSLLRSSYNSPLHF.

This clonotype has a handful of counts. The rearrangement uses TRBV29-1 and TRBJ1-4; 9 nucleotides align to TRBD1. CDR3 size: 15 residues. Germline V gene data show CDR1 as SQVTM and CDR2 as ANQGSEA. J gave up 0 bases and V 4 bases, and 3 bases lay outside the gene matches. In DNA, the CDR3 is TGCAGCGTTGCCGGGGACAGGGCAACTAATGAAAAACTGTTTTTT. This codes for CSVAGDRATNEKLFF.

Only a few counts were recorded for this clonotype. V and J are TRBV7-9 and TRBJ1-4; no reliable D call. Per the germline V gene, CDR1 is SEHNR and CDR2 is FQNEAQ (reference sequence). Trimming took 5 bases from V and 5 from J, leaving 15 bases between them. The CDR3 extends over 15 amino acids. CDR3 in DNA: TGTGCCAGCAGCACCCGGACGCGATCCAATGAAAAACTGTTTTTT. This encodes CASSTRTRSNEKLFF. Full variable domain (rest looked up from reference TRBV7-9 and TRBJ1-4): DTGVSQNPRHKITKRGQNVTFRCDPISEHNRLYWYRQTLGQGPEFLTYFQNEAQLEKSRLLSDRFSAERPKGSFSTLEIQRTEQGDSAMYLCASSTRTRSNEKLFFGSGTQLSVL.

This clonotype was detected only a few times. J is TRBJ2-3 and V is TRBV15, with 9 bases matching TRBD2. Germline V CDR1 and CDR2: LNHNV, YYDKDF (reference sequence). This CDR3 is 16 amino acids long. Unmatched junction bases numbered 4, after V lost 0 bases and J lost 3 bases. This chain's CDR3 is CATSRDGSGGTDTQYF. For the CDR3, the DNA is TGTGCCACCAGCAGAGATGGCAGCGGGGGGACAGATACGCAGTATTTT.

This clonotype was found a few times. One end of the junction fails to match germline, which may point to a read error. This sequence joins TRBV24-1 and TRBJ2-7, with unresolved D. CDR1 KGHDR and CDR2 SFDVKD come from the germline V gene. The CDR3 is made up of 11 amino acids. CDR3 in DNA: TGTGCCACCTGTGAGAGGTACGAGCAGTACTTC. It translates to CATCERYEQYF.

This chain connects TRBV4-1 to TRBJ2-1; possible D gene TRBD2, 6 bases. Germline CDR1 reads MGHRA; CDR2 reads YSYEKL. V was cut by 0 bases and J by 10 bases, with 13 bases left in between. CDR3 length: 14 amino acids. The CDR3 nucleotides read TGCGCCAGCAGCCAAGATGGGGGGACGGGAGAGCAGTTCTTC. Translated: CASSQDGGTGEQFF.

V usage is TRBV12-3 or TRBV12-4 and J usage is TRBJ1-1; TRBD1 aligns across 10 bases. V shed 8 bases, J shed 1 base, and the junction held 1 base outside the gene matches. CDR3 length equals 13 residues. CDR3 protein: CASGTGENTEAFF. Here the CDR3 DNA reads TGTGCCAGCGGGACAGGGGAGAACACTGAAGCTTTCTTT.

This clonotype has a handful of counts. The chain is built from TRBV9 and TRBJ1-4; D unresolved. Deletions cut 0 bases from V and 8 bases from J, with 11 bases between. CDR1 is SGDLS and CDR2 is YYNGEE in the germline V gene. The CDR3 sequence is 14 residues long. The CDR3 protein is CASSVEEREEKLFF. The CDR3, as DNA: TGTGCCAGCAGCGTAGAAGAGAGGGAAGAAAAACTGTTTTTT.

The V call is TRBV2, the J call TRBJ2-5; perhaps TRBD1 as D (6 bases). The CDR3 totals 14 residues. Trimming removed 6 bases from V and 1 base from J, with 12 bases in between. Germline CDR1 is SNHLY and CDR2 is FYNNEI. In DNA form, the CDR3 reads TGTGCCAGCAGAACAGGGACCACCCAAGAGACCCAGTACTTC. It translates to CASRTGTTQETQYF.

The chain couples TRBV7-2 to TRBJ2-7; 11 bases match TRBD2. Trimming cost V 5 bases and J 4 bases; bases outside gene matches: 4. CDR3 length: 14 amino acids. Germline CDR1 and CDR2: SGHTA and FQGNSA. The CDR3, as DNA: TGTGCCAGCAGCCCACTAGCGGGGGTATACGAGCAGTACTTC. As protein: CASSPLAGVYEQYF.

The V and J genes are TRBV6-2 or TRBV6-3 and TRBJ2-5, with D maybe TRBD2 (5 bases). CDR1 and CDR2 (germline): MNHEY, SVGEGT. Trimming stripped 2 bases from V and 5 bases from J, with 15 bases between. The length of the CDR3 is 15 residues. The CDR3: CASSYILDNEETQYF. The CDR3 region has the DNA TGTGCCAGCAGTTACATACTAGATAACGAGGAGACCCAGTACTTC.

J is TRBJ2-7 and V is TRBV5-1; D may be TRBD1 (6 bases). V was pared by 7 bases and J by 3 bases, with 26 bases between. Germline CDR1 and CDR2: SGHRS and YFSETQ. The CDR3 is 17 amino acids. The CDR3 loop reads CASLALFRDKYRYEQYF. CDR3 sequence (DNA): TGCGCCAGCCTCGCCTTATTCCGGGACAAGTATCGCTACGAGCAGTACTTC.

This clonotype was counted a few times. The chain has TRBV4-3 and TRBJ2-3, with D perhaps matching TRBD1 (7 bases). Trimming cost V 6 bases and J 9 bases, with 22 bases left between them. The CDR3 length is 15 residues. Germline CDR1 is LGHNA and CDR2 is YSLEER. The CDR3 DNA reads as TGCGCCAGCAGTTTCGACCTCTCCAGGGGGAGGACGCAGTATTTT. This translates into CASSFDLSRGRTQYF.

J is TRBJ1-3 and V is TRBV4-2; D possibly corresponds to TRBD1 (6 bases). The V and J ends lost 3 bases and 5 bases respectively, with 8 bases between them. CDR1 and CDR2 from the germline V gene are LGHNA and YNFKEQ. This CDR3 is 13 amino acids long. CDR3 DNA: TGTGCCAGCAGCCAGGGACATCGAAACACCATATATTTT. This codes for CASSQGHRNTIYF.

The CDR3 loop reads CASGGWDEQFF. CDR3 DNA sequence: TGTGCCAGCGGGGGGTGGGATGAGCAGTTCTTC. The rearrangement uses TRBV6-5 and TRBJ2-1; TRBD2 is a possible D gene (6 bases). The V end was cut by 8 bases, the J end by 8 bases, with 10 bases between. CDR1 and CDR2 (germline): MNHEY, SVGAGI. This CDR3 has 11 amino acids.

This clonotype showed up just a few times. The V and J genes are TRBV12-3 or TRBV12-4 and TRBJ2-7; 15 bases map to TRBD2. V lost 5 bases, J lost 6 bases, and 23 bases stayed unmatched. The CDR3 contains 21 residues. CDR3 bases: TGTGCCAGCAGTCTTAAACCGTGGGGACTAGCGGGGGGCCCATCCGTGGGCGAGCAGTACTTC. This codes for CASSLKPWGLAGGPSVGEQYF.

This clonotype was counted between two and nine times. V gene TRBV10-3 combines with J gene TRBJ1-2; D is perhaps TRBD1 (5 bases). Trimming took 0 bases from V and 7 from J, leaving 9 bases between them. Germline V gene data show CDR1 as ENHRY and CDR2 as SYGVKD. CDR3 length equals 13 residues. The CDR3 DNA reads TGTGCCATCAGTGAGTCGGGACCAAGTGGCTACACCTTC. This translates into CAISESGPSGYTF.

This CDR3 is CASRRTSGGVPGWETQYF. CDR3 DNA sequence: TGTGCCAGCAGGCGTACTAGCGGGGGGGTCCCCGGCTGGGAGACCCAGTACTTC. The rearrangement links TRBV11-2 to TRBJ2-5, with 13 bases fitting TRBD2. The ends lost 6 bases at V and 5 bases at J; junction bases unmatched: 15. This CDR3 has 18 residues. Germline V gene sequence: CDR1 SGHAT, CDR2 FQNNGV.

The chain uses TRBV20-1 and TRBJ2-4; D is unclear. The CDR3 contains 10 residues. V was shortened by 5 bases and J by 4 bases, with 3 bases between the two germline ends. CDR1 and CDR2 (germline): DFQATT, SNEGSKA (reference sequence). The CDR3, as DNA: TGCAGTGCTGCAAAAAACATTCAGTACTTC. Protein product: CSAAKNIQYF.

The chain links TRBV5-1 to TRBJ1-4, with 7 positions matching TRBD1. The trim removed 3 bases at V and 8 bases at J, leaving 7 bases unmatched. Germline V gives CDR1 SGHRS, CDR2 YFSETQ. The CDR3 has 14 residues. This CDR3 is CASSSGQPSEKLFF. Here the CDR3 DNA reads TGCGCCAGCAGCTCGGGACAGCCCTCGGAAAAACTGTTTTTT.

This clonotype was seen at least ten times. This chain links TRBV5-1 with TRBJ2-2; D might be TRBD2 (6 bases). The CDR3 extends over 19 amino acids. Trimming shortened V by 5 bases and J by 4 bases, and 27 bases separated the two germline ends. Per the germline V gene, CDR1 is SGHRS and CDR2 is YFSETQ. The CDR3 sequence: CASSSSVTELASSTGELFF. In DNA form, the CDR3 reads TGCGCCAGCAGTAGTAGTGTGACCGAACTAGCCTCGAGCACCGGGGAGCTGTTTTTT.

The CDR3 protein is CASSSDRRPTF. CDR3 sequence (DNA): TGTGCCAGCAGTTCTGACCGACGCCCGACCTTC. The V call is TRBV6-2 or TRBV6-3, the J call TRBJ1-2, with unresolved D. This CDR3 has 11 amino acids. The V end lost 4 bases, the J end lost 14 bases, and 14 bases lay between the germline ends. CDR1 is MNHEY and CDR2 is SVGEGT in the germline V gene.

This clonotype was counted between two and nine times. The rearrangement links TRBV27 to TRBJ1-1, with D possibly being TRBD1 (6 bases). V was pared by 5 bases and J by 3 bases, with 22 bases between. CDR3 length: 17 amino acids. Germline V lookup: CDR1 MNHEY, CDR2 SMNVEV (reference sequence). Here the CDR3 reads CASSPRVRGLEDTEAFF. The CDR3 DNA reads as TGTGCCAGCAGTCCCCGGGTTCGGGGGCTCGAGGACACTGAAGCTTTCTTT.

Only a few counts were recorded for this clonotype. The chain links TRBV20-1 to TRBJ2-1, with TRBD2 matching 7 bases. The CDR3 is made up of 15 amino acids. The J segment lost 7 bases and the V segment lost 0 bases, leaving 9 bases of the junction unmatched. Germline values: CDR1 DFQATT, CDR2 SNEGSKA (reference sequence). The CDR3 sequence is CSARDWGGALNEQFF. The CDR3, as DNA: TGCAGTGCTAGAGATTGGGGAGGGGCCCTTAATGAGCAGTTCTTC.

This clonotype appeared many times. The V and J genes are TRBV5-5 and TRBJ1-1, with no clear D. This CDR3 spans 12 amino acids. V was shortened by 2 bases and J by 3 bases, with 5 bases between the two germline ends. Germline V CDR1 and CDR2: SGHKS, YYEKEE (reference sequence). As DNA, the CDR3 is TGTGCCAGCAGCTTTGAGGACACTGAAGCTTTCTTT. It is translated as CASSFEDTEAFF.

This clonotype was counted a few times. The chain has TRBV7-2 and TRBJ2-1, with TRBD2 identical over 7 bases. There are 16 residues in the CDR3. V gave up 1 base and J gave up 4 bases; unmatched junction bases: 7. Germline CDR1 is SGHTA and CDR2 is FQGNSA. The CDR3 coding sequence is TGTGCCAGCAGCTTAGATGCGACCGGGGGGTACAATGAGCAGTTCTTC. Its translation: CASSLDATGGYNEQFF.

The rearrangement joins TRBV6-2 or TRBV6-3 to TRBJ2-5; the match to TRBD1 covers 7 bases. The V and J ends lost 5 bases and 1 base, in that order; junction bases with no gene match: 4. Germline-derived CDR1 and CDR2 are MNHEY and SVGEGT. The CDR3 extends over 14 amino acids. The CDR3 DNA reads TGTGCCAGCAGTCAACGGGACAGCCAAGAGACCCAGTACTTC. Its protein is CASSQRDSQETQYF.